This is a list of T cell receptor beta chains from one sample in a study of cytomegalovirus exposure and HLA in healthy donors. This table comes from immunoSEQ multiplex PCR, and its TCRdb copy is limited to in-frame clones, with some not included. The sample yields under 200,000 clones, over 70% seen once. The sample consisted of PBMCs. Every receptor here comes from a woman in her fifties or sixties in good health and CMV-seropositive. The CDR3 runs from the conserved cysteine through the conserved F or W. D genes are given only for firm matches. Clone size is not always given. Where it is, it says once, few, many or a class for expanded clones.

>TRBV14|13|TRBJ1-5|-|-
CASSQARNQPQHF
TGTGCCAGCAGCCAAGCTCGCAATCAGCCCCAGCATTTT
>TRBV11-3|13|TRBJ1-2|TRBD1|few
CASSSGRGRSYTF
TGTGCCAGCAGCTCCGGGAGGGGGCGAAGCTACACCTTC
>TRBV11-3|15|TRBJ1-1|TRBD1|-
CASSLGQGANTEAFF
TGTGCCAGCAGCTTAGGGCAGGGGGCGAACACTGAAGCTTTCTTT
>TRBV7-6|16|TRBJ2-2|TRBD2|-
CASSLLAGPDPGELFF
TGTGCCAGCAGCCTACTAGCGGGGCCTGATCCTGGGGAGCTGTTTTTT
>TRBV7-9|15|TRBJ2-3|-|-
CASSPPGVSTDTQYF
TGTGCCAGCAGCCCTCCGGGGGTCTCCACAGATACGCAGTATTTT
>TRBV10-3|14|TRBJ2-2|-|-
CAISNREGHGELFF
TGTGCCATCAGCAACAGGGAAGGACACGGGGAGCTGTTTTTT
>TRBV5-6|15|TRBJ2-4|-|-
CASSSPTLAKNIQYF
TGTGCCAGCAGCTCTCCGACATTAGCCAAAAACATTCAGTACTTC
>TRBV9|14|TRBJ2-7|-|-
CASSGQGGSYEQYF
TGTGCCAGCAGCGGCCAGGGAGGTTCCTACGAGCAGTACTTC
>TRBV5-6|15|TRBJ2-7|-|-
CASSRTGTLTYEQYF
TGTGCCAGCAGCCGAACCGGGACACTTACGTACGAGCAGTACTTC
>TRBV4-3|16|TRBJ2-3|-|-
CASSREATWETDTQYF
TGCGCCAGCAGCCGAGAGGCCACCTGGGAGACAGATACGCAGTATTTT
>TRBV27|18|TRBJ1-4|-|-
CASSLRQGPNIPNEKLFF
TGTGCCAGCAGTTTAAGGCAGGGGCCAAATATCCCGAATGAAAAACTGTTTTTT
>TRBV6-5|14|TRBJ1-2|TRBD1|few
CASSYGTGGYGYTF
TGTGCCAGCAGTTACGGGACAGGTGGCTATGGCTACACCTTC
>TRBV21-1|16|TRBJ1-2|-|-
CASSKGELTGNYGYTF
TGTGCCAGCAGCAAAGGGGAACTGACAGGAAACTATGGCTACACCTTC